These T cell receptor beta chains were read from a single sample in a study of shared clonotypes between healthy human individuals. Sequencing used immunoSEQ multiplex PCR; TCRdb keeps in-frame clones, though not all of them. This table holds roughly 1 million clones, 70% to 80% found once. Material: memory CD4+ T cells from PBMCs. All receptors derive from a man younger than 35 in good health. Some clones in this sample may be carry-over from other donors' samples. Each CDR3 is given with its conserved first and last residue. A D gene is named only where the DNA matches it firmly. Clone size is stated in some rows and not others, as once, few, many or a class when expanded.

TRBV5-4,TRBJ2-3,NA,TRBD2,CASSTKTSGSKDTQYF,TGTGCCAGCAGCACCAAGACTAGCGGGAGCAAAGATACGCAGTATTTT
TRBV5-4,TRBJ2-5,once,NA,CASFLSGRPGETQYF,TGTGCCAGTTTCTTGAGCGGGCGGCCGGGGGAGACCCAGTACTTC
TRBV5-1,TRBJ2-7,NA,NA,CASSSDTTSPRSDQYF,TGCGCCAGCAGCTCGGACACTACCTCACCTCGATCCGATCAGTACTTC
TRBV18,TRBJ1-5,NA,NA,CASSPFGSGRNQPQHF,TGTGCCAGCTCACCCTTTGGGTCAGGGCGCAATCAGCCCCAGCATTTT
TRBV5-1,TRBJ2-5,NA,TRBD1,CASSVLPRQGPQETQYF,TGCGCCAGCAGCGTACTCCCGCGACAGGGACCCCAAGAGACCCAGTACTTC
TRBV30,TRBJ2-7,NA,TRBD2,CAWSVGTSGPSYEQYF,TGTGCCTGGAGTGTTGGGACTAGCGGGCCCTCCTACGAGCAGTACTTC
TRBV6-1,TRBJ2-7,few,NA,CASSPRVGYEQYF,TGTGCCAGCAGCCCTAGGGTGGGCTACGAGCAGTACTTC
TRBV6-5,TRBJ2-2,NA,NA,CASSLARTNGELFF,TGTGCCAGCAGTCTAGCGAGGACAAACGGGGAGCTGTTTTTT
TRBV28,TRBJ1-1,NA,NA,CASSSPWGLAEAFF,TGTGCCAGCAGTTCGCCCTGGGGGTTGGCTGAAGCTTTCTTT
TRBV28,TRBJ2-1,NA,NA,CASSSSSRASYNEQFF,TGTGCCAGCAGTTCCTCGTCCAGGGCCTCCTACAATGAGCAGTTCTTC
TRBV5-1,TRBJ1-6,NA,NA,CASSISGVDSPLHF,TGCGCCAGCAGCATATCAGGGGTAGATTCACCCCTCCACTTT
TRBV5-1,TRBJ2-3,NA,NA,CASSSGTYTDTQYF,TGCGCCAGCAGCTCCGGGACTTACACAGATACGCAGTATTTT
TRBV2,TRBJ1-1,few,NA,CASSEGSVNTEAFF,TGTGCCAGCAGTGAGGGAAGCGTGAACACTGAAGCTTTCTTT
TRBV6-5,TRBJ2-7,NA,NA,CASNFGTLHEQYF,TGTGCCAGCAACTTCGGGACCCTCCACGAGCAGTACTTC
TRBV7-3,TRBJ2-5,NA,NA,CASSPQAGAEETQYF,TGTGCCAGCAGCCCCCAAGCGGGCGCAGAAGAGACCCAGTACTTC
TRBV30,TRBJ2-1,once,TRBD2,CACGLAGGNEQFF,TGTGCGTGCGGACTAGCGGGAGGCAATGAGCAGTTCTTC
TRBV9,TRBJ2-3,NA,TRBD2,CASSVGLAGADTQYF,TGTGCCAGCAGCGTAGGACTAGCGGGAGCAGATACGCAGTATTTT
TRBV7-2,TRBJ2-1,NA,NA,CASSLGQAYNEQFF,TGTGCCAGCAGCTTGGGGCAGGCCTACAATGAGCAGTTCTTC
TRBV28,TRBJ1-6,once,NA,CASSPETGGRDSPLHF,TGTGCCAGCAGCCCCGAGACGGGTGGACGGGATTCACCCCTCCACTTT
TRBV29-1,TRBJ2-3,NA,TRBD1,CSVPGQGDIDTQYF,TGCAGCGTACCGGGACAGGGGGATATTGATACGCAGTATTTT
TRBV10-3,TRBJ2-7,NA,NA,CAISERQGGLGEQYF,TGTGCCATCAGTGAGCGACAGGGAGGTTTGGGTGAGCAGTACTTC
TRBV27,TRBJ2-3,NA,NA,CASSLRILDLDTQYF,TGTGCCAGCAGTTTAAGGATTCTCGACCTAGATACGCAGTATTTT
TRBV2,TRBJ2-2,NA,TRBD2,CASSDRAGGIGPNTGELFF,TGTGCCAGCAGTGACCGGGCGGGGGGGATCGGACCGAACACCGGGGAGCTGTTTTTT
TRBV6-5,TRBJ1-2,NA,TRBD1,CASRTTRQGYGYTF,TGTGCCAGCAGAACTACGAGACAGGGTTATGGCTACACCTTC
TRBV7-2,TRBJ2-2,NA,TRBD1,CASSPPTGLGTGELFF,TGTGCCAGCAGCCCACCGACAGGGTTGGGAACCGGGGAGCTGTTTTTT